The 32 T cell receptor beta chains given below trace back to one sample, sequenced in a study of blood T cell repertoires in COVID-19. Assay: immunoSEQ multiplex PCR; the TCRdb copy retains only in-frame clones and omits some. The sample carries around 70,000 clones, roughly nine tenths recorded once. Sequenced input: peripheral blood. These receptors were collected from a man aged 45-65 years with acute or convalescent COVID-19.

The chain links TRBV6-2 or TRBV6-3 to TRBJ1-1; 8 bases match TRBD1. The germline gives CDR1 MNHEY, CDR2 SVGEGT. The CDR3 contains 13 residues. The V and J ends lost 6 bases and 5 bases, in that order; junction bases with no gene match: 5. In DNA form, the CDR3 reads TGTGCCAGCAGCCTGGACAGGGCTACTGAAGCTTTCTTT. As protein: CASSLDRATEAFF.

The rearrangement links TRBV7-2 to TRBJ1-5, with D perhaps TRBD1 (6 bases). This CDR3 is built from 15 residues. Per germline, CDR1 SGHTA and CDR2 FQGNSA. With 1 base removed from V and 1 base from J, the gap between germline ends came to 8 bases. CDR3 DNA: TGTGCCAGCAGCTTAGGGGACACCAGCAATCAGCCCCAGCATTTT. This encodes CASSLGDTSNQPQHF.

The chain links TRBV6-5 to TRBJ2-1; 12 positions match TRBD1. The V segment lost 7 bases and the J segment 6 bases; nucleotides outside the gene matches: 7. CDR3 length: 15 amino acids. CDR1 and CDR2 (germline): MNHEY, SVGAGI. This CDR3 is CASTVGQGAVNEQFF. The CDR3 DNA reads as TGTGCCAGCACCGTGGGACAGGGGGCGGTCAATGAGCAGTTCTTC.

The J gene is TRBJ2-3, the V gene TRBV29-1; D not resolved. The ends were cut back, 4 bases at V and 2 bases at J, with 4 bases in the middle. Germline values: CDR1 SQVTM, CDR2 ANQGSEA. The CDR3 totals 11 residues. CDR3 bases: TGCAGCGTTGCCCTCACAGATACGCAGTATTTT. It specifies CSVALTDTQYF.

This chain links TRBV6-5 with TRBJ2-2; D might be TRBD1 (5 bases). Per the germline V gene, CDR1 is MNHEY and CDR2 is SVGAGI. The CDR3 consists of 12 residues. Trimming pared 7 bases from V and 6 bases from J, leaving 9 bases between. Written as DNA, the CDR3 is TGTGCCAGCAAGGGGTTGGCCGGGGAGCTGTTTTTT. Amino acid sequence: CASKGLAGELFF.

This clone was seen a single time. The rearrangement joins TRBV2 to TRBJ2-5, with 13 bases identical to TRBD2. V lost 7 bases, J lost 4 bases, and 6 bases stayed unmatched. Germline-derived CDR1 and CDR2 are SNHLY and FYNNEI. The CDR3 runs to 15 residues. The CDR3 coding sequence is TGTGCCAGCATAGGCTGGACTAGCGGGAGAGAGACCCAGTACTTC. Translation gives CASIGWTSGRETQYF. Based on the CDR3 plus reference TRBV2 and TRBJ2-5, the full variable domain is EPEVTQTPSHQVTQMGQEVILRCVPISNHLYFYWYRQILGQKVEFLVSFYNNEISEKSEIFDDQFSVERPDGSNFTLKIRSTKLEDSAMYFCASIGWTSGRETQYFGPGTRLLVL.

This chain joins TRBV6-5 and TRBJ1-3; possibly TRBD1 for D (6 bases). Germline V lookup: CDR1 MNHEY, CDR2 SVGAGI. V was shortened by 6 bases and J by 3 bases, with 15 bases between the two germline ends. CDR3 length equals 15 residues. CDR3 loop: CASSPLQGDGNTIYF. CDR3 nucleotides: TGTGCCAGCAGCCCCCTACAGGGCGATGGAAACACCATATATTTT.

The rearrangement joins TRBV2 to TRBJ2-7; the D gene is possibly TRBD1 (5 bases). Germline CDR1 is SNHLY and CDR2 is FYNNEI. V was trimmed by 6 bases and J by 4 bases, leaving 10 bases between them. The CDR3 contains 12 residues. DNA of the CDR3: TGTGCCAGCAGAAGGGGTGGGTACGAGCAGTACTTC. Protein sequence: CASRRGGYEQYF.

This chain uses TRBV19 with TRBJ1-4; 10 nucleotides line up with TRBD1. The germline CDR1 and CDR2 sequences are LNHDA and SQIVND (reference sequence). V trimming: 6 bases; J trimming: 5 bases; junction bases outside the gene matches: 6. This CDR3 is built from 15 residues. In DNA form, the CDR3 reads TGTGCCAGTAGCGTTGGGACAGGGGACAATGAAAAACTGTTTTTT. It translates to CASSVGTGDNEKLFF.

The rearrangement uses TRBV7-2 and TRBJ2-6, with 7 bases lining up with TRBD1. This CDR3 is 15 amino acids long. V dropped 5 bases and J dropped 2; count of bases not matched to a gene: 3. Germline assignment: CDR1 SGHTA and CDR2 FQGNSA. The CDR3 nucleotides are TGTGCCAGCAGCACAGGGGTCCCTGGGGCCAACGTCCTGACTTTC. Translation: CASSTGVPGANVLTF.

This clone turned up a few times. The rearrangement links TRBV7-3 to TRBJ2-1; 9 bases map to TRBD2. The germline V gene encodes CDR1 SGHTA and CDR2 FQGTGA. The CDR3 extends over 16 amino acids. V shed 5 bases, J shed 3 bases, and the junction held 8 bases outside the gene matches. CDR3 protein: CASSPFLAGSYNEQFF. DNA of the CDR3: TGTGCCAGCAGCCCATTTCTAGCGGGGAGCTACAATGAGCAGTTCTTC.

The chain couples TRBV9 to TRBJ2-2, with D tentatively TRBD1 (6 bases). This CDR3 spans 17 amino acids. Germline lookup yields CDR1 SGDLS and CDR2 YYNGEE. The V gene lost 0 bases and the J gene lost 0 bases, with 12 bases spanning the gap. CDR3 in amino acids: CASSVAQDRPNTGELFF. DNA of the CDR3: TGTGCCAGCAGCGTAGCTCAGGACAGACCGAACACCGGGGAGCTGTTTTTT.

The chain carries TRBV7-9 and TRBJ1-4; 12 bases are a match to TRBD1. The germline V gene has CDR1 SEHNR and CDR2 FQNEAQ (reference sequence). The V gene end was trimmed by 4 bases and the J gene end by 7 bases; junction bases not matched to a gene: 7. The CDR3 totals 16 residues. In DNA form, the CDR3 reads TGTGCCAGCAGCTCGGGACAGGGGGCGTTAGGTGAAAAACTGTTTTTT. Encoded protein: CASSSGQGALGEKLFF.

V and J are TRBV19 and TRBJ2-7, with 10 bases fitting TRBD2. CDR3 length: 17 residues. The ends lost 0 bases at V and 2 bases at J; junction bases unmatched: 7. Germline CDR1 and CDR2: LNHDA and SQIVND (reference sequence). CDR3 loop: CASSIEFGLAATYEQYF. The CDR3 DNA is TGTGCCAGTAGTATAGAATTCGGACTAGCGGCAACCTACGAGCAGTACTTC.

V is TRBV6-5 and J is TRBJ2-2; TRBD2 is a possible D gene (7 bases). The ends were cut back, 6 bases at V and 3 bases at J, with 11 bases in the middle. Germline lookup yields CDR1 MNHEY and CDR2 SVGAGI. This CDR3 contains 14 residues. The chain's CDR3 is CASSREGDTGELFF. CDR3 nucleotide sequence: TGTGCCAGCAGCAGGGAGGGGGACACCGGGGAGCTGTTTTTT.

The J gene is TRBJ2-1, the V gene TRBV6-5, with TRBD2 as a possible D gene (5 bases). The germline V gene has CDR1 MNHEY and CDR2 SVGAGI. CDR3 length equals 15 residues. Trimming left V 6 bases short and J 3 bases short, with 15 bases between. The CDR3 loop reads CASRTAGRNYNEQFF. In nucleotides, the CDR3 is TGTGCCAGCAGGACGGCGGGTCGTAACTACAATGAGCAGTTCTTC.

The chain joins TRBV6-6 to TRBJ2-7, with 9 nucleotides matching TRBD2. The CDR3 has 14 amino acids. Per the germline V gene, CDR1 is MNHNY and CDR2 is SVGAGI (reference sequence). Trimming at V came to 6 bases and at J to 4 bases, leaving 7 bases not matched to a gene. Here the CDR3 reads CASSDSGGAYEQYV. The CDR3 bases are TGTGCCAGCAGCGATAGCGGGGGCGCTTACGAGCAGTACGTC.

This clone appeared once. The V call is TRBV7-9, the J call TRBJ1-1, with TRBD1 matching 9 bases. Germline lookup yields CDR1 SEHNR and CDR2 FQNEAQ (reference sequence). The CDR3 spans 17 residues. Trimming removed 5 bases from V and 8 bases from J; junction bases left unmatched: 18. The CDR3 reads CASSLHFFLDRGEEAFF. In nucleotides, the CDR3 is TGTGCCAGCAGCCTTCATTTTTTTCTGGACAGGGGAGAAGAAGCTTTCTTT.

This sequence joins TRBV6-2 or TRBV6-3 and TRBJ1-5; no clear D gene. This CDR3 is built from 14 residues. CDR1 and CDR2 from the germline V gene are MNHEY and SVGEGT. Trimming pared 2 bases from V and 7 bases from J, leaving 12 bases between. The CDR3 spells CASSYVRPGQPQHF. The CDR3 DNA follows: TGTGCCAGCAGTTACGTCCGTCCAGGCCAGCCCCAGCATTTT.

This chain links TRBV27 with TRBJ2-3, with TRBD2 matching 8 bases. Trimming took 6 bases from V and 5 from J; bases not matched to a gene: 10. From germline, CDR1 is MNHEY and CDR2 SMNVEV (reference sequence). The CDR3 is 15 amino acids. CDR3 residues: CASSLTGGQGDTQYF. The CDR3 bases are TGTGCCAGCAGCTTGACGGGGGGGCAAGGAGATACGCAGTATTTT.

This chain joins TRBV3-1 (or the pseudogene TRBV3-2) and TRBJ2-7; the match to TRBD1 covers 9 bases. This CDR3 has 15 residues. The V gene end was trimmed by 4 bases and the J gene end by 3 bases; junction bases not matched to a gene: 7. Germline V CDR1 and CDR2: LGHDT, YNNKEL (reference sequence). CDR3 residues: CASSRRDRDLYEQYF. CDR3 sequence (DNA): TGTGCCAGCAGCCGCCGGGACAGGGACCTCTACGAGCAGTACTTC.

For the CDR3, the DNA is TGTGCCAGCAGACCTGCCTTCGGGACAGGGACCTACGAGCAGTACTTC. Protein: CASRPAFGTGTYEQYF. This chain links TRBV6-2 or TRBV6-3 with TRBJ2-7, with TRBD1 identical over 9 bases. Trimming cost V 6 bases and J 2 bases; bases outside gene matches: 11. CDR1 is MNHEY, CDR2 SVGEGT, per germline. The CDR3 consists of 16 residues.

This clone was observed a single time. This CDR3 reads CASSPRQSRPQHF. For the CDR3, the DNA is TGTGCCAGCTCACCACGACAAAGTCGGCCCCAGCATTTT. The chain employs TRBV18 and TRBJ1-5, with unresolved D. This CDR3 is 13 amino acids long. V lost 1 base and J lost 9, with 10 bases in between. From germline, CDR1 is KGHSH and CDR2 LQKENI.

CDR3 loop: CASSLVLRSGANVLTF. The CDR3 DNA sequence: TGTGCCAGCAGTTTGGTCCTTCGGTCTGGGGCCAACGTCCTGACTTTC. J is TRBJ2-6 and V is TRBV28, with D unresolved. Germline CDR1 and CDR2: MDHEN and SYDVKM. The V and J ends lost 3 bases and 1 base respectively, with 10 bases between them. The CDR3 runs to 16 residues. The complete variable domain, with remaining parts taken from reference TRBV28 and TRBJ2-6, reads DVKVTQSSRYLVKRTGEKVFLECVQDMDHENMFWYRQDPGLGLRLIYFSYDVKMKEKGDIPEGYSVSREKKERFSLILESASTNQTSMYLCASSLVLRSGANVLTFGAGSRLTVL.

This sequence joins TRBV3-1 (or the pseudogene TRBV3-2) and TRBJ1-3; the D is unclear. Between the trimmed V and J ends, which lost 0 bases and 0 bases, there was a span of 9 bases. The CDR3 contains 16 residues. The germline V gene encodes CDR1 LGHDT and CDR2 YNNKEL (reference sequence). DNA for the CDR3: TGTGCCAGCAGCCAAGACAGAGGATACTCTGGAAACACCATATATTTT. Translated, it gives CASSQDRGYSGNTIYF.

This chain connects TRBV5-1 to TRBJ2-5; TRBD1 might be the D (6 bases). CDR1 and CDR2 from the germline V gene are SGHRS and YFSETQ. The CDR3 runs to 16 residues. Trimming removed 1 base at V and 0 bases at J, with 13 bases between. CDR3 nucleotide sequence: TGCGCCAGCAGCTTGTTGGGGGACACATACCAAGAGACCCAGTACTTC. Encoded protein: CASSLLGDTYQETQYF. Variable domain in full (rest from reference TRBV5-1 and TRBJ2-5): KAGVTQTPRYLIKTRGQQVTLSCSPISGHRSVSWYQQTPGQGLQFLFEYFSETQRNKGNFPGRFSGRQFSNSRSEMNVSTLELGDSALYLCASSLLGDTYQETQYFGPGTRLLVL.

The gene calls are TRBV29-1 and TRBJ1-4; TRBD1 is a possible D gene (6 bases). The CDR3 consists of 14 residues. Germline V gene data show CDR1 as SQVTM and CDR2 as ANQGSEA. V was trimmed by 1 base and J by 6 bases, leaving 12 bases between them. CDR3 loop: CSVEGRRGDEKLFF. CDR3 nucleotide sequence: TGCAGCGTTGAAGGGCGCAGGGGTGATGAAAAACTGTTTTTT.

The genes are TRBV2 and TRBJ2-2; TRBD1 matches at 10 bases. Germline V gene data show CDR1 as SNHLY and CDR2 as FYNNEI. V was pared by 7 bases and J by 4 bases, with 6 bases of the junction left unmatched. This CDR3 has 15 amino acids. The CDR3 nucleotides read TGTGCCAGCAAAGGGGACAGGGGAGTCACCGGGGAGCTGTTTTTT. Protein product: CASKGDRGVTGELFF.

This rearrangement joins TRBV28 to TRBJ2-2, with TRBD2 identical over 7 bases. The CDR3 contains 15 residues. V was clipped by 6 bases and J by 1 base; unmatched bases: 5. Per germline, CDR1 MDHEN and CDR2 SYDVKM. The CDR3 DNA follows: TGTGCCAGCAGAACGAGCGGGGTGAACACCGGGGAGCTGTTTTTT. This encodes CASRTSGVNTGELFF.

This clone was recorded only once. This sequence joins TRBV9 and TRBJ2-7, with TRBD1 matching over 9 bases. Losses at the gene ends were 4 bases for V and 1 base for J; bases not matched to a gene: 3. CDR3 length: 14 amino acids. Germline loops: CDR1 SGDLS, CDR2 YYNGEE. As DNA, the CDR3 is TGTGCCAGCAGCACAGGACAGGGGTCCTACGAGCAGTACTTC. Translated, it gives CASSTGQGSYEQYF.

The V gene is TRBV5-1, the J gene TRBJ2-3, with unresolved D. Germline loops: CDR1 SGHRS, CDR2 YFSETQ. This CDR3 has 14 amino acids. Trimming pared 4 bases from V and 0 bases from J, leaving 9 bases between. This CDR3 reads CASSQTTSTDTQYF. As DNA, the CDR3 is TGCGCCAGCAGCCAGACGACTAGCACAGATACGCAGTATTTT.

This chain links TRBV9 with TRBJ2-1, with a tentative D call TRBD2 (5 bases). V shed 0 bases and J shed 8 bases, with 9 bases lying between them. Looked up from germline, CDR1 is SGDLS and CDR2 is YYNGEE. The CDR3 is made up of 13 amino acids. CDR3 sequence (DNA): TGTGCCAGCAGCGTAGGTTCCGGGGATGAGCAGTTCTTC. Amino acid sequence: CASSVGSGDEQFF.